A single TCR beta chain is shown here with its context. The CDR3 is 15 amino acids. The V gene lost 1 base and the J gene lost 7 bases, with 11 bases spanning the gap. The V gene's germline CDR1 is LGHNA and CDR2 YNFKEQ. The table came from immunoSEQ multiplex PCR; TCRdb's copy has only in-frame clones and leaves some out. Among 380,000 or so clones, 88% were seen once, and the ten largest hold roughly 1.9%. The data stem from a study of blood T cell repertoires in COVID-19. Categorization into cohorts depended on clinical history that participants reported. The sample taken for sequencing was PBMCs or T cells enriched from blood (not recorded which). The source is a woman in her forties with acute COVID-19. The V gene is TRBV4-2, the J gene TRBJ1-6; TRBD1 is a possible D gene (6 bases). CDR3 residues: CASSQGQVDNSPLHF. CDR3 nucleotide sequence: TGTGCCAGCAGCCAAGGACAGGTCGACAATTCACCCCTCCACTTT.